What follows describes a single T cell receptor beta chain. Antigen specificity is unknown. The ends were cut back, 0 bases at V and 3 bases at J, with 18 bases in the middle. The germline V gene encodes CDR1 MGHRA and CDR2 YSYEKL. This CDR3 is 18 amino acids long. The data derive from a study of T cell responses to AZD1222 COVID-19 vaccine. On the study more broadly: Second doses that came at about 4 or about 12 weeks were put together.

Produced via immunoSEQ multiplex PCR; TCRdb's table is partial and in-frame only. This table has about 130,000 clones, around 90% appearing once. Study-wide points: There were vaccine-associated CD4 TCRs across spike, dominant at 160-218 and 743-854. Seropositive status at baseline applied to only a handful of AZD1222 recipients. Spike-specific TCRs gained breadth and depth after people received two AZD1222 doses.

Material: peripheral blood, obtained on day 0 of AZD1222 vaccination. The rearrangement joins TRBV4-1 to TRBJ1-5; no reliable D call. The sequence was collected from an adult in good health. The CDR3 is CASSQDHGSGHFNQPQHF. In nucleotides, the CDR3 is TGCGCCAGCAGCCAAGACCACGGGTCCGGGCACTTCAATCAGCCCCAGCATTTT.